This T cell receptor beta chain was sequenced for a study of identical twins. TCRdb processed the 5' RACE reads anew with MiXCR; each CDR3 protein has one entry. The table has about 690,000 distinct CDR3 sequences, around 6% seen once. Points from the study as a whole: Where beta out-of-frame sequences were concerned, excess twin sharing was weaker.

This clonotype was picked up many times. Antigen unknown. J gave up 5 bases and V 3 bases, and 3 bases lay outside the gene matches. CDR1 is DFQATT, CDR2 SNEGSKA, per germline (reference sequence). The CDR3 covers 14 residues. The source is a man between 18 and 35 years old in good health. The V and J genes are TRBV20-1 and TRBJ2-1, with 11 nucleotides matching TRBD2. What was sequenced was naive T cells sorted from blood. The CDR3 loop reads CSARASGRNNEQFF. The CDR3, as DNA: TGCAGTGCTAGGGCTAGCGGGAGGAACAATGAGCAGTTCTTC.